One and the same sample provided the 20 T cell receptor beta chains below, sequenced in a study of cytomegalovirus exposure and HLA in healthy donors. A multiplex PCR was run with 60 Vbeta primers and 13 Jbeta primers. Sequenced by immunoSEQ multiplex PCR; TCRdb stores in-frame clones only, minus some. This table has around 78,000 clones, around 84% appearing once. The sequencing input was PBMCs. These receptors all come from a woman aged 45-60 years in good health and CMV-seronegative.

The chain couples TRBV7-6 to TRBJ2-7, with TRBD2 matching over 10 bases. From germline, CDR1 is SGHVS and CDR2 FNYEAQ. After removal of 5 bases from V and 0 bases from J, the junction contained 7 bases not matched to a gene. The CDR3 totals 16 residues. The CDR3 sequence is CASSATPSGSSYEQYF. CDR3 in DNA: TGTGCCAGCAGCGCCACCCCTAGCGGGAGCTCCTACGAGCAGTACTTC. The full variable domain, with the rest looked up from reference TRBV7-6 and TRBJ2-7, is GAGVSQSPRYKVTKRGQDVALRCDPISGHVSLYWYRQALGQGPEFLTYFNYEAQQDKSGLPNDRFSAERPEGSISTLTIQRTEQRDSAMYRCASSATPSGSSYEQYFGPGTRLTVT.

This sequence joins TRBV10-1 and TRBJ1-1; possibly TRBD1 for D (6 bases). Looked up from germline, CDR1 is WNHNN and CDR2 is SYGVQD (reference sequence). V shed 2 bases and J shed 0 bases, with 13 bases lying between them. The CDR3 covers 16 residues. The CDR3 protein is CASSETGTPVNTEAFF. Written as DNA, the CDR3 is TGCGCCAGCAGTGAGACCGGGACACCGGTGAACACTGAAGCTTTCTTT.

This sequence joins TRBV4-1 and TRBJ2-1, with D tentatively TRBD2 (7 bases). CDR3 length: 16 amino acids. CDR1 is MGHRA, CDR2 YSYEKL, per germline. V lost 4 bases, J lost 3 bases, and 16 bases lay in between. DNA of the CDR3: TGCGCCAGCAGCCCTCTCGCGGGGGCCCTCTACAATGAGCAGTTCTTC. It yields the protein CASSPLAGALYNEQFF.

A single count supports this clone. The rearrangement joins TRBV5-6 to TRBJ2-7; 8 bases align to TRBD2. Germline V gene sequence: CDR1 SGHDT, CDR2 YYEEEE. The CDR3 length is 15 residues. After removal of 0 bases from V and 2 bases from J, the junction contained 4 bases not matched to a gene. The CDR3 DNA follows: TGTGCCAGCAGCTTGGATACTAGCGGACCCTACGAGCAGTACTTC. Residues: CASSLDTSGPYEQYF.

The CDR3 DNA sequence: TGCAGCGTTGAGGGCGAAAACTCCTACGAGCAGTACTTC. Translating it yields CSVEGENSYEQYF. V gene TRBV29-1 combines with J gene TRBJ2-5; D unclear. The J call could be wrong; TRBJ2-7 is a better fit for the DNA end. CDR1 SQVTM and CDR2 ANQGSEA come from the germline V gene. CDR3 length equals 13 residues.

The chain employs TRBV4-3 and TRBJ2-2; a possible D gene is TRBD1 (5 bases). Trimming stripped 0 bases from V and 2 bases from J, with 13 bases between. Per the germline V gene, CDR1 is LGHNA and CDR2 is YSLEER. CDR3 length: 17 residues. The CDR3 loop reads CASSQDWGRVNTGELFF. CDR3 bases: TGCGCCAGCAGCCAAGATTGGGGCAGGGTAAACACCGGGGAGCTGTTTTTT.

This chain uses TRBV6-1 with TRBJ1-1; a possible D gene is TRBD1 (5 bases). V lost 8 bases, J lost 1 base, and 8 bases lay in between. Germline V gene sequence: CDR1 MNHNS, CDR2 SASEGT. The CDR3 covers 12 residues. The CDR3, as DNA: TGTGCCAGCCTAAGGGGGAACACTGAAGCTTTCTTT. This translates into CASLRGNTEAFF.

This chain links TRBV7-6 with TRBJ1-1; D call uncertain. This CDR3 has 16 residues. Trimming cost V 5 bases and J 0 bases, with 16 bases left between them. Germline V lookup: CDR1 SGHVS, CDR2 FNYEAQ. This CDR3 reads CASSKTSWTMNTEAFF. CDR3 DNA sequence: TGTGCCAGCAGCAAGACCTCTTGGACTATGAACACTGAAGCTTTCTTT.

DNA of the CDR3: TGTGCCATCAGTGGGTCTGTAGAGGGGCGGGACCCTACCTACGAGCAGTACTTC. Its translation: CAISGSVEGRDPTYEQYF. The chain carries TRBV10-3 and TRBJ2-7; the D gene is possibly TRBD2 (6 bases). The CDR3 consists of 18 residues. CDR1 is ENHRY, CDR2 SYGVKD, per germline. Trimming removed 4 bases at V and 2 bases at J, with 24 bases between.

CDR3 loop: CATSRDRRDYEQYV. The DNA of the CDR3 is TGTGCCACCAGCAGAGATAGGAGGGACTACGAGCAGTACGTC. V usage is TRBV15 and J usage is TRBJ2-7; tentative D call: TRBD2 (6 bases). The germline gives CDR1 LNHNV, CDR2 YYDKDF (reference sequence). The CDR3 is 14 amino acids. V was pared by 0 bases and J by 3 bases, with 9 bases between.

The chain joins TRBV4-1 to TRBJ2-1; the D gene is possibly TRBD1 (6 bases). Germline V CDR1 and CDR2: MGHRA, YSYEKL. V was cut by 4 bases and J by 0 bases, with 7 bases left in between. This CDR3 is 14 amino acids long. The CDR3 nucleotides read TGCGCCAGCAGCCGAGGGGGCTCCTACAATGAGCAGTTCTTC. Translation gives CASSRGGSYNEQFF.

V and J are TRBV14 and TRBJ2-2; 8 bases map to TRBD2. CDR3 length: 14 amino acids. CDR1 and CDR2 (germline): SGHDN, FVKESK. The J segment lost 6 bases and the V segment lost 9 bases, leaving 9 bases of the junction unmatched. CDR3 amino acids: CASSSGTRPGELFF. The CDR3 nucleotides are TGTGCCAGTTCGTCAGGGACTAGGCCCGGGGAGCTGTTTTTT.

V is TRBV19 and J is TRBJ2-7; 9 bases map to TRBD2. The V gene's germline CDR1 is LNHDA and CDR2 SQIVND (reference sequence). This CDR3 comprises 14 residues. V shed 5 bases, J shed 3 bases, and the junction held 5 bases outside the gene matches. The CDR3 region is CASSRTSEGYEQYV. CDR3 DNA: TGTGCCAGTAGTCGGACTAGCGAAGGCTACGAGCAGTACGTC.

V gene TRBV11-1 combines with J gene TRBJ1-1, with a possible D match to TRBD1 (5 bases). This CDR3 is built from 16 residues. From germline, CDR1 is SGHAT and CDR2 FQDESV (reference sequence). V was clipped by 5 bases and J by 1 base, with 17 bases between them. CDR3 DNA sequence: TGTGCCAGCAGCCCACCCAGGGACTTATGGAACACTGAAGCTTTCTTT. Its protein product is CASSPPRDLWNTEAFF.

This clone was counted a single time. This same CDR3 is encoded by further DNA sequences in the sample. This sequence joins TRBV4-1 and TRBJ2-2, with 8 bases that match TRBD2. Germline lookup yields CDR1 MGHRA and CDR2 YSYEKL. Trimming took 3 bases from V and 3 from J; bases not matched to a gene: 6. The CDR3 covers 16 residues. CDR3 sequence reads: CASSHAAGLDTGELFF. In DNA form, the CDR3 reads TGCGCCAGCAGCCACGCAGCGGGACTAGACACCGGGGAGCTGTTTTTT.

The chain employs TRBV7-9 and TRBJ1-3; TRBD1 matches 9 bases. Germline loops: CDR1 SEHNR, CDR2 FQNEAQ (reference sequence). V lost 5 bases to trimming and J lost 5 bases; unmatched junction nucleotides: 4. The CDR3 is made up of 14 amino acids. In nucleotides, the CDR3 is TGTGCCAGCAGCGGGGACAGGGAAAGAAACACCATATATTTT. As protein: CASSGDRERNTIYF.

This rearrangement joins TRBV2 to TRBJ1-5, with a possible D match to TRBD1 (5 bases). The germline V and J ends were trimmed by 1 base and 4 bases, with 11 bases remaining between them. Germline lookup yields CDR1 SNHLY and CDR2 FYNNEI. The CDR3 runs to 15 residues. The CDR3 DNA reads TGTGCCAGCAGTGAAGGGGGGGTGGGGAATCAGCCCCAGCATTTT. Translating gives CASSEGGVGNQPQHF.

The V gene is TRBV19, the J gene TRBJ2-7; 9 nucleotides align to TRBD1. In germline, CDR1 is LNHDA, CDR2 SQIVND (reference sequence). V shed 6 bases and J 3 bases; nucleotides not matched to a gene: 9. This CDR3 is 15 amino acids long. The CDR3 sequence is CASSHRGTGNYEQYF. The CDR3, as DNA: TGTGCCAGTAGCCATAGGGGGACAGGGAACTACGAGCAGTACTTC.

The rearrangement joins TRBV4-3 to TRBJ2-6, with D possibly being TRBD1 (6 bases). Trimming removed 1 base at V and 1 base at J, with 17 bases between. CDR3 length equals 19 residues. The V gene's germline CDR1 is LGHNA and CDR2 YSLEER. The CDR3 region is CASSQAGATFSSGANVLTF. CDR3 DNA sequence: TGCGCCAGCAGCCAAGCAGGGGCAACGTTTTCATCTGGGGCCAACGTCCTGACTTTC.

The chain carries TRBV11-2 and TRBJ1-1; D is unresolved. This CDR3 spans 13 amino acids. Germline lookup yields CDR1 SGHAT and CDR2 FQNNGV. With 5 bases removed from V and 0 bases from J, the gap between germline ends came to 7 bases. CDR3 nucleotide sequence: TGTGCCAGCAGCAATACACTGAACACTGAAGCTTTCTTT. Translation: CASSNTLNTEAFF.